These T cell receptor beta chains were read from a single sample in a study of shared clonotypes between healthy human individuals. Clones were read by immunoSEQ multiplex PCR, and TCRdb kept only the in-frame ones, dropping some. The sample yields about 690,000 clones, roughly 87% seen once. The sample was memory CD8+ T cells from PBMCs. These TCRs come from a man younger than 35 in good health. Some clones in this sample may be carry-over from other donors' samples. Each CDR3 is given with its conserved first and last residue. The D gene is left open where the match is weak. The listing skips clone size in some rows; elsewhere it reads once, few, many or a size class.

TGTGCCAGCAGCTTACCGCGACAGGGGATATCAAATGGCTACACCTTC	CASSLPRQGISNGYTF	-	TRBV5-6	TRBD1	TRBJ1-2
TGCAGCGCCCTGGCCACTCGCGAGACCCAGTACTTC	CSALATRETQYF	-	TRBV29-1	-	TRBJ2-5
TGCAGCGTTGCCCAGGGTTTGAACACTGAAGCTTTCTTT	CSVAQGLNTEAFF	-	TRBV29-1	-	TRBJ1-1
TGTGCCAGCAGTTTAGCGGGAGTAGGAGCCAAAAACATTCAGTACTTC	CASSLAGVGAKNIQYF	-	TRBV5-5	TRBD2	TRBJ2-4
TGTGCCAGCAGCTTAGAAGGTGGGAACACCGGGGAGCTGTTTTTT	CASSLEGGNTGELFF	once	TRBV7-2	-	TRBJ2-2
TGTGCCAGCAGCTCAAGTCGGACAGGGAGCAGCTACGAGCAGTACTTC	CASSSSRTGSSYEQYF	once	TRBV12-1	-	TRBJ2-7
TGTGCCAGTAGCGGAGGACCCTCCTACAATGAGCAGTTCTTC	CASSGGPSYNEQFF	-	TRBV19	-	TRBJ2-1
TGTGCCAGCAGCCCCGGGGGACACCCGGTCTACGAGCAGTACTTC	CASSPGGHPVYEQYF	-	TRBV27	-	TRBJ2-7
TGTGCCAGCAGCCAGCCGCCAGGGGAGCAGTACTTC	CASSQPPGEQYF	once	TRBV7-2	-	TRBJ2-7
TGTGCCAGCAGCTCACTAGCGGGAGGCCGTACAGATACGCAGTATTTT	CASSSLAGGRTDTQYF	few	TRBV5-6	TRBD2	TRBJ2-3
TGCAGCGTGGGACTAGCGGGAGGGCGTATTGTCACAGATACGCAGTATTTT	CSVGLAGGRIVTDTQYF	-	TRBV29-1	TRBD2	TRBJ2-3
TGTGCATCCCAGTCCCGGAACACCGGGGAGCTGTTTTTT	CASQSRNTGELFF	-	TRBV19	-	TRBJ2-2
TGTGCCATCAGTGAGTCGGATGGGACACCTACCTACGAGCAGTACTTC	CAISESDGTPTYEQYF	-	TRBV10-3	-	TRBJ2-7
TGTGCCAGCAGCTTAAGTTACGGGGATACGCAGTATTTT	CASSLSYGDTQYF	-	TRBV11-1	-	TRBJ2-3
TGTGCCAGCAGCTTAGTGTCAGGGGGCTACCCGAACACCGGGGAGCTGTTTTTT	CASSLVSGGYPNTGELFF	-	TRBV7-3	TRBD1	TRBJ2-2
TGTGCCAGCAGCTTAGACATCTACGAGCAGTACTTC	CASSLDIYEQYF	-	TRBV11-2	-	TRBJ2-7
TGTGCCAGCAGCTCGACTAGCGGGAGTGATTCGCCGGTCTTC	CASSSTSGSDSPVF	-	TRBV7-9	TRBD2	TRBJ2-1
TGTGCCTTCGGACTATCCTACGAGCAGTACTTC	CAFGLSYEQYF	-	TRBV30	-	TRBJ2-7
TGTGCCAGCGGACTAGCTTCCTACAATGAGCAGTTCTTC	CASGLASYNEQFF	-	TRBV27	TRBD2	TRBJ2-1
TGTGCCAGCAGTTTATCGATAAGCGGGTTTAACACCGGGGAGCTGTTTTTT	CASSLSISGFNTGELFF	once	TRBV27	-	TRBJ2-2
TGTGCCAGCACCCAAGGGGACAGGGCTAACTATGGCTACACCTTC	CASTQGDRANYGYTF	-	TRBV28	TRBD1	TRBJ1-2
TGTGCCAGCAGTACCTGGGGCGGGAACACTGAAGCTTTCTTT	CASSTWGGNTEAFF	-	TRBV2	-	TRBJ1-1
TGTGCCAGCAGCGTAGGGGCAGCACACTATGGCTACACCTTC	CASSVGAAHYGYTF	-	TRBV9	-	TRBJ1-2
TGTGCCAGCAGCTTAGTTAGGGGGAGCCCAGATACGCAGTATTTT	CASSLVRGSPDTQYF	few	TRBV11-2	-	TRBJ2-3
TGCGCCAGCAGCCAAGCCCTGACCTTAGGGGGCCGCAATCAGCCCCAGCATTTT	CASSQALTLGGRNQPQHF	-	TRBV4-1	TRBD1	TRBJ1-5
TGCGCCAGCAGTGACAGTCGGTGGGGGGCTGAAGCTTTCTTT	CASSDSRWGAEAFF	few	TRBV10-2	-	TRBJ1-1
TGTGCCAGCTCCTCAGGGGGAGCCATCTACGAGCAGTACTTC	CASSSGGAIYEQYF	many	TRBV18	TRBD1	TRBJ2-7
TGCGCCAGCAGCCAAGAAGTTAGACAGATCTACGAGCAGTACTTC	CASSQEVRQIYEQYF	-	TRBV4-3	-	TRBJ2-7
TGCGCCAGCAGCCAAGAACGGGTTTTCGGCTACGAGCAGTACTTC	CASSQERVFGYEQYF	-	TRBV4-3	-	TRBJ2-7
TGTGCCAGCAGTTTAAGCGGGAAGGCCCTCGGTGAGCAGTTCTTC	CASSLSGKALGEQFF	-	TRBV27	TRBD2	TRBJ2-1
TGTGCCAGCAGCTTGTTCAGGGCCGGGCAGCCCCAGCATTTT	CASSLFRAGQPQHF	-	TRBV5-8	-	TRBJ1-5
TGCGCCAGCAGCCGCCCGGACATCCACAATGAGCAGTTCTTC	CASSRPDIHNEQFF	-	TRBV5-1	-	TRBJ2-1
TGTGCCAGCAGTGAAATGACAGACTACGAGCAGTACTTC	CASSEMTDYEQYF	once	TRBV6-1	-	TRBJ2-7
TGTGCCAGCAGCTCGGGACTTTTCTCTTATAACACCGGGGAGCTGTTTTTT	CASSSGLFSYNTGELFF	-	TRBV7-8	-	TRBJ2-2
TGTGCCAGCAGTTCCGGGACTAACCCCACGTGGGTGTTTTTT	CASSSGTNPTWVFF	-	TRBV13	TRBD2	TRBJ2-2
TGCAGCGTTGTGTGGCAGTTCTATGGCTACACCTTC	CSVVWQFYGYTF	-	TRBV29-1	-	TRBJ1-2
TGTGCCAGTACCCGGGGACTAGACAATGAGCAGTTCTTC	CASTRGLDNEQFF	-	TRBV19	TRBD2	TRBJ2-1
TGTGCCAGCAGCTTCCGGACAGCATGG	CASSFRTAW	-	TRBV7-9	-	TRBJ2-7
TGCGCCAGCAGCCAAGTTTCCAGGGGCGATGAGCAGTTCTTC	CASSQVSRGDEQFF	-	TRBV4-1	-	TRBJ2-1
TGTGCCAGCAGTGAACCAGTCTACCCGGGACAGGGGGCGGTACGGTATGGCTACACCTTC	CASSEPVYPGQGAVRYGYTF	-	TRBV6-1	TRBD1	TRBJ1-2
TGTGCCAGCATTTTGACAGGGAGGAACACTGAAGCTTTCTTT	CASILTGRNTEAFF	once	TRBV2	TRBD1	TRBJ1-1
TGTGCCAGCAGGAAGAGAGCGGGAGGCCCCCACGAGCAGTACTTC	CASRKRAGGPHEQYF	once	TRBV28	TRBD2	TRBJ2-7
TGTGCCAGCAGCTTAGCCGTAATGAACACTGAAGCTTTCTTT	CASSLAVMNTEAFF	once	TRBV7-8	-	TRBJ1-1
TGTGCCATCAGTGAGTCAGGGGGCCCTGGCTACACCTTC	CAISESGGPGYTF	-	TRBV10-3	TRBD1	TRBJ1-2
TGTGCCACTCTCGACAGGGCCCCGGGGGGGTACGAGCAGTACTTC	CATLDRAPGGYEQYF	-	TRBV6-5	-	TRBJ2-7
TGCGCCAGCAGCGACAGGGATGAGCAGTTCTTC	CASSDRDEQFF	-	TRBV5-1	TRBD1	TRBJ2-1
TGTGCCAGCAGCTCCAGAGTAAGCAATCAGCCCCAGCATTTT	CASSSRVSNQPQHF	-	TRBV13	-	TRBJ1-5
TGTGCCAGCAGCATCGATGCGAGGGGGAGCTCCTACGAGCAGTACTTC	CASSIDARGSSYEQYF	-	TRBV28	-	TRBJ2-7
TGTGCCAGCAGTTTTCGGTTCAATGAGCAGTTCTTC	CASSFRFNEQFF	-	TRBV27	-	TRBJ2-1
TGTGCCAGCAGTTTACGTCGTAGTGAGCAGTTCTTC	CASSLRRSEQFF	-	TRBV28	-	TRBJ2-1
TGTGCCAGTAGTATGGGCAGGGGCAGCTACGAGCAGTACTTC	CASSMGRGSYEQYF	-	TRBV19	-	TRBJ2-7
TGTGCCATCAGTGAGCGCGGGGAACCTGAAGCTTTCTTT	CAISERGEPEAFF	-	TRBV10-3	-	TRBJ1-1
TGTGCCAGCAGCGTAGCCAAGGACAGCCGAGACTATGGCTACACCTTC	CASSVAKDSRDYGYTF	-	TRBV9	-	TRBJ1-2
TGTGCCAGCAGCGGAGGGACAGAAGCTTTTAATGAAAAACTGTTTTTT	CASSGGTEAFNEKLFF	-	TRBV5-6	TRBD1	TRBJ1-4
TGTGCCAGCAGCCATGAGGCAGGGTGGGGGACCCAGTACTTC	CASSHEAGWGTQYF	-	TRBV27	-	TRBJ2-5
TGTGCCAGCAGTTTGTCCCTCGGGGAGCTGTTTTTT	CASSLSLGELFF	-	TRBV28	-	TRBJ2-2